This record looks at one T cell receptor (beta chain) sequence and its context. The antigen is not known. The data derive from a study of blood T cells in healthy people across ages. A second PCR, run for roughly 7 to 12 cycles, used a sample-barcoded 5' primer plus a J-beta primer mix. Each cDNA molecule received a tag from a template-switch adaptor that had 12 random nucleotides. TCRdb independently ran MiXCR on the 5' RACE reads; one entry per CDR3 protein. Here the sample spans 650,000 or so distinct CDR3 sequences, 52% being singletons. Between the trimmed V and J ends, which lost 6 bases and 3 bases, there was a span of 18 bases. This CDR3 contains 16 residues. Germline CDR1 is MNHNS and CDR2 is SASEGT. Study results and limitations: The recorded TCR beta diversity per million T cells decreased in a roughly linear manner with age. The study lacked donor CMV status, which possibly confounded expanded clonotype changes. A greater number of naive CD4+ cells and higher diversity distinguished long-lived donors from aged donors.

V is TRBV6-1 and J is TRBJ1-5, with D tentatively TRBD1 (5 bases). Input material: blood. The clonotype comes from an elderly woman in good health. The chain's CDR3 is CASRGSVGVHNQPQHF. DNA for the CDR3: TGTGCCAGCAGAGGATCAGTAGGGGTTCACAATCAGCCCCAGCATTTT.